This paragraph reports one T cell receptor beta chain. The data originate from a study of blood T cell repertoires in COVID-19. Study as a whole: There were acute and convalescent COVID-19 samples, and they came from the United States, Italy and Spain.

The data were produced by immunoSEQ multiplex PCR, yet TCRdb's version contains in-frame clones alone and is incomplete. The data contain 190,000 or so clones, approximately 86% of them seen just once; the ten biggest clones take up roughly 0.91%. Trimming removed 6 bases at V and 2 bases at J, with 23 bases between. Germline V CDR1 and CDR2: LNHDA, SQIVND (reference sequence). The CDR3 consists of 18 residues. The specimen sequenced was peripheral blood. The chain is built from TRBV19 and TRBJ1-3; D is possibly TRBD1 (6 bases). This receptor was taken from a man aged 60 to 69 with COVID-19, enrolled during active disease. The CDR3 sequence: CASSQRSTGGNTGNTIYF. CDR3 DNA sequence: TGTGCCAGTAGCCAAAGGAGCACGGGGGGCAATACTGGAAACACCATATATTTT.